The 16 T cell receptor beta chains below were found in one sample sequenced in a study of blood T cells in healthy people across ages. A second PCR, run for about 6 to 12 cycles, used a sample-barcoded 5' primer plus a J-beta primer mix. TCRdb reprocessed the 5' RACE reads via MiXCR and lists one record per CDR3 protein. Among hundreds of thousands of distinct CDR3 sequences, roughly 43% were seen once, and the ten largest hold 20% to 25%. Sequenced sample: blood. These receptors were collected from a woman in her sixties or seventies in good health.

Here the CDR3 reads CSARGSTGRNTEAFF. The CDR3 DNA reads as TGCAGTGCTAGGGGGTCCACAGGTAGGAACACTGAAGCTTTCTTT. The chain couples TRBV20-1 to TRBJ1-1, with a tentative D call TRBD1 (5 bases). V shed 3 bases and J shed 1 base, with 15 bases lying between them. Germline-derived CDR1 and CDR2 are DFQATT and SNEGSKA (reference sequence). This CDR3 has 15 residues.

As DNA, the CDR3 is TGTGCCAGCAGCTTACGGTCTAGCGGGACCTACAATGAGCAGTTCTTC. Its protein is CASSLRSSGTYNEQFF. The chain employs TRBV7-3 and TRBJ2-1, with 9 bases matching TRBD2. The CDR3 is 16 amino acids. CDR1 SGHTA and CDR2 FQGTGA come from the germline V gene. V lost 2 bases, J lost 2 bases, and 4 bases stayed unmatched.

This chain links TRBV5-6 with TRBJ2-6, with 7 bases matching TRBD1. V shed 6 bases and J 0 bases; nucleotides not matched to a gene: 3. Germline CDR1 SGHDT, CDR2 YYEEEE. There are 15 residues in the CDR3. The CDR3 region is CASNPGGSGANVLTF. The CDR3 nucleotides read TGTGCCAGCAACCCAGGGGGCTCTGGGGCCAACGTCCTGACTTTC. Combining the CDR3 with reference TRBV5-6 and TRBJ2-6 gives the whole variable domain DAGVTQSPTHLIKTRGQQVTLRCSPKSGHDTVSWYQQALGQGPQFIFQYYEEEERQRGNFPDRFSGHQFPNYSSELNVNALLLGDSALYLCASNPGGSGANVLTFGAGSRLTVL.

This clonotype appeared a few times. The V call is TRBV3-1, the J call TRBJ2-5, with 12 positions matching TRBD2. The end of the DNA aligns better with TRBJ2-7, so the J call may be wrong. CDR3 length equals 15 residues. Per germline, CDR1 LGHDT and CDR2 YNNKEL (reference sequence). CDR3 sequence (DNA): TGTGCCAGCAGCCGGGGACTAGCGGGCGGTTACGAGCAGTACTTC. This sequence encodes CASSRGLAGGYEQYF.

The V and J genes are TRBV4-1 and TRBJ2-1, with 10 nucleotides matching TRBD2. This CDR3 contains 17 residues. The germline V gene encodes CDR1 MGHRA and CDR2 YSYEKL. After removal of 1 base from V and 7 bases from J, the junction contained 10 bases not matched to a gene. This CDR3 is CASSQVNSGGSGNEQFF. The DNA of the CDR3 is TGCGCCAGCAGCCAAGTAAATAGCGGGGGGTCGGGGAATGAGCAGTTCTTC.

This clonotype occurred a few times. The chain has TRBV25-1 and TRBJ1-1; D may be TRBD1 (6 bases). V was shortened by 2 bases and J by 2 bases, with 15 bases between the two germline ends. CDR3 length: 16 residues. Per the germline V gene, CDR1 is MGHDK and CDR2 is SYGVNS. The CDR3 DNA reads TGTGCCAGCAGTGAACCTCCAGGGGACCCTAACACTGAAGCTTTCTTT. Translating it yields CASSEPPGDPNTEAFF. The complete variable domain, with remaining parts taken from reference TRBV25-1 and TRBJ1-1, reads EADIYQTPRYLVIGTGKKITLECSQTMGHDKMYWYQQDPGMELHLIHYSYGVNSTEKGDLSSESTVSRIRTEHFPLTLESARPSHTSQYLCASSEPPGDPNTEAFFGQGTRLTVV.

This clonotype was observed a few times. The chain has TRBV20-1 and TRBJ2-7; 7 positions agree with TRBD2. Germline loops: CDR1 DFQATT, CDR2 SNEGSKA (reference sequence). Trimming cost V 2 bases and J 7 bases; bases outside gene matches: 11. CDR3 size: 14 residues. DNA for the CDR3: TGCAGTGCTAGAAGGTCTAGCGGCTACAATGAGCAGTACTTC. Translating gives CSARRSSGYNEQYF.

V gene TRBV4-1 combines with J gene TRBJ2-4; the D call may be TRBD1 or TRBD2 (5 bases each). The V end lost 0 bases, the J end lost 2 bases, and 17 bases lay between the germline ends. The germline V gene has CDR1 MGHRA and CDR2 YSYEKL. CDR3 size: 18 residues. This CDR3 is CASSQDDRDAGTKNIQYF. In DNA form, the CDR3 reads TGCGCCAGCAGCCAAGATGACCGGGACGCTGGAACCAAAAACATTCAGTACTTC.

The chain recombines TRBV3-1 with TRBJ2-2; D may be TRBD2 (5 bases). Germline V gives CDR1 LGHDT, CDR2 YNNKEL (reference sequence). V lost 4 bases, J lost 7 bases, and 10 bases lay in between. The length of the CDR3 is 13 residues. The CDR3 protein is CASSRPGYGELFF. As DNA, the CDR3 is TGTGCCAGCAGCCGACCGGGGTACGGGGAGCTGTTTTTT.

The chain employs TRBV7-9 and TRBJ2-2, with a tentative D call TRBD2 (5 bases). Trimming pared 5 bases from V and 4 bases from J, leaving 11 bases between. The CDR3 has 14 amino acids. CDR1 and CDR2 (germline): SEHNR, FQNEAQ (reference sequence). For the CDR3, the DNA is TGTGCCAGCAGCCACCGGGCGGGCACCGGGGAGCTGTTTTTT. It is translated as CASSHRAGTGELFF.

CDR3 DNA: TGTGCCAGCAGACGCATGCTATGGGGGGGGTCGGAGACGAACACTGAAGCTTTCTTT. This sequence encodes CASRRMLWGGSETNTEAFF. The chain employs TRBV12-3 or TRBV12-4 and TRBJ1-1; D possibly corresponds to TRBD1 (5 bases). The CDR3 has 19 residues. V lost 6 bases and J 1 base, leaving 27 bases between the germline ends.

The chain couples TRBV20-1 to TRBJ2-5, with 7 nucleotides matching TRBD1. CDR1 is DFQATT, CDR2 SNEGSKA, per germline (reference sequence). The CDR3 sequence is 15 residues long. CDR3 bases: TGCAGCAGTGGGAGAGCTGGGACAGCCCAAGAGACCCAGTACTTC. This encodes CSSGRAGTAQETQYF.

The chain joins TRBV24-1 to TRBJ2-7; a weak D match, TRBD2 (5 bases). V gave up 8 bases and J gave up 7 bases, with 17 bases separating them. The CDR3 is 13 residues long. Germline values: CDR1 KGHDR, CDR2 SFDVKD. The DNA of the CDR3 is TGTGCCACCATGGCCGGGAAGGCCAATGAGCAGTACTTC. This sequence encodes CATMAGKANEQYF.

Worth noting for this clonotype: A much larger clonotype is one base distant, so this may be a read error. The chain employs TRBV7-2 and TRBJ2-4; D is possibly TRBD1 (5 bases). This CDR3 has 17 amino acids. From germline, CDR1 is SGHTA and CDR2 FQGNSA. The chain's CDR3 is CASSLALAGPLVDIKYF. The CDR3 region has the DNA TGTGCCAGCAGCTTAGCGCTGGCAGGGCCTTTGGTGGACATTAAGTACTTC.

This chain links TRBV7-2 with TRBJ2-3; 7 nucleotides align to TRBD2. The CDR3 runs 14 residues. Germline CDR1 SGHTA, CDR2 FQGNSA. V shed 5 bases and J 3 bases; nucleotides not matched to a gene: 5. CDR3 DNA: TGTGCCAGCAGCCGGAGACTAGCTACAGATACGCAGTATTTT. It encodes CASSRRLATDTQYF.

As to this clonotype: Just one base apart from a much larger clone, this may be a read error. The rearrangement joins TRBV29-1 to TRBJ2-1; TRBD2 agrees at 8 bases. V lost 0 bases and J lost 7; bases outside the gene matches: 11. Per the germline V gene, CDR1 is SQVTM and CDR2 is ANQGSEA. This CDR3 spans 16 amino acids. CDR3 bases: TGCAGCGTTGAAGATCCGACTAGCGAGAGTAAGAATGAGCAGTTCTTC. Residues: CSVEDPTSESKNEQFF.